What follows are 6 T cell receptor beta chains derived from one specimen sequenced in a study of cytomegalovirus exposure and HLA in healthy donors. The PCR used 60 Vbeta and 13 Jbeta primers. Clones were sequenced by immunoSEQ multiplex PCR, and TCRdb holds only the in-frame ones, with some missing. The repertoire includes about 150,000 clones, around 84% of them detected once, and about 6.8% sits in the top ten. Sequenced sample: PBMCs. The source is a man aged 50 to 60 in good health and CMV-seropositive.

The chain combines TRBV2 with TRBJ1-5, with D possibly being TRBD1 (5 bases). With 5 bases removed from V and 6 bases from J, the gap between germline ends came to 14 bases. This CDR3 region has 14 residues. In germline, CDR1 is SNHLY, CDR2 FYNNEI. CDR3 nucleotides: TGTGCCAGCAGTCCCTACGGGGGTCGTCAGCCCCAGCATTTT. This translates into CASSPYGGRQPQHF.

The chain is built from TRBV7-9 and TRBJ1-4; TRBD1 aligns across 9 bases. CDR1 is SEHNR and CDR2 is FQNEAQ in the germline V gene (reference sequence). CDR3 length: 14 amino acids. The trim removed 4 bases at V and 7 bases at J, leaving 4 bases unmatched. The CDR3 region has the DNA TGTGCCAGCAGCTCCGGGACAGGGATTGAAAAACTGTTTTTT. Translated: CASSSGTGIEKLFF.

The genes are TRBV5-6 and TRBJ2-7, with 7 bases that match TRBD2. There are 16 residues in the CDR3. The V gene's germline CDR1 is SGHDT and CDR2 YYEEEE. The ends lost 4 bases at V and 3 bases at J; junction bases unmatched: 13. CDR3 residues: CASSPRSAGARYEQYV. The CDR3 region has the DNA TGTGCCAGCAGCCCGAGGAGCGCGGGAGCCCGCTACGAGCAGTACGTC.

The J gene is TRBJ2-3, the V gene TRBV6-1; 7 nucleotides line up with TRBD2. This CDR3 has 12 amino acids. CDR1 and CDR2 (germline): MNHNS, SASEGT. V dropped 8 bases and J dropped 10; count of bases not matched to a gene: 9. CDR3 nucleotide sequence: TGTGCCAGCGGCTGGGCGGGAGTGTCGCAGTATTTT. Protein: CASGWAGVSQYF.

V and J are TRBV29-1 and TRBJ2-5; D gene uncertain. The CDR3 consists of 12 residues. CDR1 is SQVTM, CDR2 ANQGSEA, per germline. V was pared by 4 bases and J by 2 bases, with 8 bases between. This chain's CDR3 is CSVGPRQETQYF. DNA of the CDR3: TGCAGCGTTGGGCCCAGGCAAGAGACCCAGTACTTC. Together with reference TRBV29-1 and TRBJ2-5, the CDR3 gives the full variable domain: SAVISQKPSRDICQRGTSLTIQCQVDSQVTMMFWYRQQPGQSLTLIATANQGSEATYESGFVIDKFPISRPNLTFSTLTVSNMSPEDSSIYLCSVGPRQETQYFGPGTRLLVL.

A single count supports this clone. The rearrangement uses TRBV5-1 and TRBJ1-1; 10 bases are shared with TRBD1. The CDR3 totals 16 residues. Germline CDR1 reads SGHRS; CDR2 reads YFSETQ. Unmatched junction bases numbered 9, after V lost 4 bases and J lost 3 bases. The CDR3 region has the DNA TGCGCCAGCAGCCCGGGGACAGGGGTTTTGGACACTGAAGCTTTCTTT. Translated: CASSPGTGVLDTEAFF.